The next 29 T cell receptor beta chains were all read from a single sample in a study of T cells in Graves' hyperthyroidism and ophthalmopathy. It was RNA transcripts that yielded the amplified TCR beta CDR3 regions. In the first-round RT-PCR of the TCR CDR3, the HTBI primer set was used. TCRdb called the multiplex PCR reads again in MiXCR, with one record for every CDR3 protein. The sample holds about 210,000 distinct CDR3 sequences, under 20% seen once. The sample consisted of blood. The origin of the receptors is a man in his forties or fifties with Graves' hyperthyroidism.

A note on this clonotype: An end of the junction differs from the germline gene, which may be a read error. J is TRBJ2-1 and V is TRBV25-1; D remains ambiguous. The CDR3 is 13 amino acids. Germline V gene sequence: CDR1 MGHDK, CDR2 SYGVNS. CDR3 protein: CVSSDPGYNEQFF. CDR3 in DNA: TGTGTCAGCAGTGACCCAGGCTACAATGAGCAGTTCTTC.

Written as DNA, the CDR3 is TGTGCCAGCAGTTTAGAGGGGATAAGTGGCTACACCTTC. It translates to CASSLEGISGYTF. The chain employs TRBV12-3 or TRBV12-4 and TRBJ1-2; D perhaps matches TRBD1 (5 bases). The V gene lost 1 base and the J gene lost 7 bases, with 10 bases spanning the gap. The CDR3 loop spans 13 amino acids.

The table lists this clonotype with many counts. In DNA, the CDR3 is TGTGCCAGCAGCCAAGTCAACACCGGGGAGCTGTTTTTT. Protein: CASSQVNTGELFF. The chain employs TRBV3-1 and TRBJ2-2; unclear D gene. Per germline, CDR1 LGHDT and CDR2 YNNKEL (reference sequence). V was clipped by 1 base and J by 2 bases, with 2 bases between them. The CDR3 has 13 amino acids.

This clonotype was detected a few times. This sequence joins TRBV4-2 and TRBJ2-5; D not resolved. The V end was cut by 8 bases, the J end by 3 bases, with 10 bases between. The CDR3 spans 12 residues. Per the germline V gene, CDR1 is LGHNA and CDR2 is YNFKEQ. The CDR3 is CASGLEEETQYF. CDR3 DNA: TGTGCCAGCGGCCTAGAGGAAGAGACCCAGTACTTC.

Here the CDR3 DNA reads TGTGCCAGCAACCGGGACACGGGAAACACCGGGGAGCTGTTTTTT. This sequence encodes CASNRDTGNTGELFF. V and J are TRBV6-1 and TRBJ2-2; perhaps TRBD1 as D (6 bases). This CDR3 has 15 residues. Deletions cut 7 bases from V and 2 bases from J, with 14 bases between. The germline V gene encodes CDR1 MNHNS and CDR2 SASEGT.

The chain carries TRBV7-9 and TRBJ2-1, with 10 bases lining up with TRBD2. Trimming at V came to 5 bases and at J to 3 bases, leaving 10 bases not matched to a gene. Germline CDR1 reads SEHNR; CDR2 reads FQNEAQ (reference sequence). The CDR3 spans 17 residues. CDR3 region: CASSPPSGRRIYNEQFF. Here the CDR3 DNA reads TGTGCCAGCAGCCCACCTAGCGGGAGAAGGATCTACAATGAGCAGTTCTTC. Drawing the rest from reference TRBV7-9 and TRBJ2-1, the complete variable domain is DTGVSQNPRHKITKRGQNVTFRCDPISEHNRLYWYRQTLGQGPEFLTYFQNEAQLEKSRLLSDRFSAERPKGSFSTLEIQRTEQGDSAMYLCASSPPSGRRIYNEQFFGPGTRLTVL.

On this clonotype: A much larger clone differs by one base, so this may be a read error. This chain links TRBV11-2 with TRBJ2-3, with TRBD1 matching 7 bases. J was trimmed by 4 bases and V by 6 bases; bases with no gene match: 13. The CDR3 runs to 16 residues. Germline V gene lookup returns CDR1 SGHAT and CDR2 FQNNGV. CDR3 in DNA: TGTGCCAGCAGTCAAGGGGGCGGCACAAGCCCAGATACGCAGTATTTT. Its protein is CASSQGGGTSPDTQYF. Variable domain in full (rest from reference TRBV11-2 and TRBJ2-3): EAGVAQSPRYKIIEKRQSVAFWCNPISGHATLYWYQQILGQGPKLLIQFQNNGVVDDSQLPKDRFSAERLKGVDSTLKIQPAKLEDSAVYLCASSQGGGTSPDTQYFGPGTRLTVL.

This clonotype was seen ten or more times. In DNA, the CDR3 is TGTGCCTGGACTAGCTCTCCCTACAATGAGCAGTTCTTC. Its translation: CAWTSSPYNEQFF. V usage is TRBV30 and J usage is TRBJ2-1; tentatively, D is TRBD2 (5 bases). The CDR3 loop spans 13 amino acids. Germline V gene sequence: CDR1 GTSNPN, CDR2 SVGIG (reference sequence). Trimming removed 4 bases from V and 2 bases from J, with 9 bases in between.

This clonotype occurred many times. The chain joins TRBV7-8 to TRBJ2-5; 10 nucleotides match TRBD2. Per germline, CDR1 SGHVS and CDR2 FQNEAQ. The V segment lost 1 base and the J segment 0 bases; nucleotides outside the gene matches: 8. CDR3 length: 18 residues. CDR3 nucleotides: TGTGCCAGCAGCTTAGACGGACTAGCGGACAATCACCAAGAGACCCAGTACTTC. It encodes CASSLDGLADNHQETQYF.

This clonotype was recorded many times. The chain joins TRBV5-8 to TRBJ2-1; D gene unclear. This CDR3 is built from 16 residues. Germline loops: CDR1 SGHTS, CDR2 YDEGEE. The germline V and J ends were trimmed by 4 bases and 6 bases, with 20 bases remaining between them. The CDR3 loop is CASSLGPLLAGNEQFF. The DNA of the CDR3 is TGTGCCAGCAGCCTAGGACCGCTTCTTGCCGGCAATGAGCAGTTCTTC.

This clonotype has just one count. V usage is TRBV4-1 and J usage is TRBJ2-1; 12 nucleotides align to TRBD2. From germline, CDR1 is MGHRA and CDR2 YSYEKL. Germline trimming cut 4 bases from V and 7 bases from J; bases unmatched to any gene: 11. The CDR3 has 17 residues. The CDR3 sequence: CASSRALSGTSGNEQFF. The CDR3 region has the DNA TGCGCCAGCAGCCGCGCTCTCTCCGGGACTAGCGGGAATGAGCAGTTCTTC.

This chain uses TRBV18 with TRBJ2-7; 8 bases align to TRBD1. This CDR3 spans 14 amino acids. Trimming at V came to 1 base and at J to 5 bases, leaving 4 bases not matched to a gene. Germline lookup yields CDR1 KGHSH and CDR2 LQKENI. CDR3 region: CASSPQDRVHEQYF. CDR3 nucleotides: TGTGCCAGCTCACCACAGGACAGGGTCCACGAGCAGTACTTC.

This clonotype was seen a few times. The gene calls are TRBV7-3 and TRBJ2-3; D gene uncertain. This CDR3 comprises 14 residues. CDR1 and CDR2 from the germline V gene are SGHTA and FQGTGA. V was cut by 1 base and J by 4 bases, with 9 bases left in between. This chain's CDR3 is CASSLKAGPDTQYF. In DNA form, the CDR3 reads TGTGCCAGCAGCTTAAAGGCCGGTCCAGATACGCAGTATTTT.

V is TRBV11-2 and J is TRBJ2-1; D may be TRBD2 (6 bases). This CDR3 region has 14 residues. V was pared by 1 base and J by 9 bases, with 13 bases between. Germline loops: CDR1 SGHAT, CDR2 FQNNGV. The CDR3 nucleotides are TGTGCCAGCAGCTTAGCGGGAGATTATGGTGAGCAGTTCTTC. Translation gives CASSLAGDYGEQFF.

This sequence joins TRBV11-3 and TRBJ2-7, with no clear D. This CDR3 has 15 amino acids. Germline CDR1 and CDR2: SGHNT and YENEEA. Trimming stripped 0 bases from V and 1 base from J, with 10 bases between. The CDR3 loop is CASSLEDHRSYEQYF. The CDR3 DNA sequence: TGTGCCAGCAGCTTAGAGGACCATAGATCCTACGAGCAGTACTTC.

The V gene is TRBV6-5, the J gene TRBJ1-5, with D perhaps matching TRBD1 (6 bases). Trimming shortened V by 2 bases and J by 2 bases, and 10 bases separated the two germline ends. This CDR3 contains 15 residues. Germline V CDR1 and CDR2: MNHEY, SVGAGI. The CDR3 DNA follows: TGTGCCAGCAGTTACAAGGGGGTCGGCAATCAGCCCCAGCATTTT. It is translated as CASSYKGVGNQPQHF.

The genes are TRBV20-1 and TRBJ2-1; tentative D call: TRBD1 (6 bases). V was shortened by 3 bases and J by 1 base, with 16 bases between the two germline ends. The CDR3 length is 16 residues. Germline-derived CDR1 and CDR2 are DFQATT and SNEGSKA (reference sequence). CDR3 amino acids: CSARFLGQTSYNEQFF. The CDR3 region has the DNA TGCAGTGCTAGGTTTCTAGGACAGACATCCTACAATGAGCAGTTCTTC.

This clonotype has at least ten counts. The chain combines TRBV12-3 or TRBV12-4 with TRBJ2-3; no clear D. V dropped 7 bases and J dropped 0 bases, with 8 bases sitting between them. The CDR3 is 13 residues long. CDR3 region: CASMAGSTDTQYF. For the CDR3, the DNA is TGTGCCAGCATGGCCGGTAGCACAGATACGCAGTATTTT.

A note on this clonotype: A much larger clone lies one base from this, so it may be a read error. The rearrangement joins TRBV29-1 to TRBJ2-1; the D gene is possibly TRBD1 (10 bases). Germline V gene lookup returns CDR1 SQVTM and CDR2 ANQGSEA. Between the trimmed V and J ends, which lost 8 bases and 9 bases, there was a span of 35 bases. CDR3 length equals 18 residues. The CDR3 DNA reads as TGCAGCCTTGCCGGGGACAGGGGTAGCGGGGGTATTAGGGCTGAGCAGTTCTTC. Translation: CSLAGDRGSGGIRAEQFF.

As for this clonotype: A clone one base away is much larger, so this may be a read error. This sequence joins TRBV7-2 and TRBJ1-5; TRBD1 is a possible D gene (5 bases). The V and J ends lost 1 base and 2 bases respectively, with 12 bases between them. This CDR3 has 16 residues. In germline, CDR1 is SGHTA, CDR2 FQGNSA. The CDR3 DNA is TGTGCCAGCAGCTTAGAAGGGGTATATGGCAATCAGCCCCAGCATTTT. Protein: CASSLEGVYGNQPQHF. Drawing the rest from reference TRBV7-2 and TRBJ1-5, the complete variable domain is GAGVSQSPSNKVTEKGKDVELRCDPISGHTALYWYRQSLGQGLEFLIYFQGNSAPDKSGLPSDRFSAERTGGSVSTLTIQRTQQEDSAVYLCASSLEGVYGNQPQHFGDGTRLSIL.

The chain recombines TRBV18 with TRBJ2-5; 11 nucleotides line up with TRBD2. The germline V gene has CDR1 KGHSH and CDR2 LQKENI. This CDR3 has 19 amino acids. J was trimmed by 0 bases and V by 8 bases; bases with no gene match: 17. Here the CDR3 DNA reads TGTGCCAGCGGCAGGGCCCGGACTAGCGGGCGCTGGTACCAAGAGACCCAGTACTTC. It translates to CASGRARTSGRWYQETQYF.

This sequence joins TRBV19 and TRBJ2-6, with D possibly matching TRBD1 (6 bases). Germline V lookup: CDR1 LNHDA, CDR2 SQIVND (reference sequence). V shed 3 bases and J shed 3 bases, with 15 bases lying between them. The CDR3 is 17 residues long. CDR3 loop: CASSITDRLGGANVLTF. For the CDR3, the DNA is TGTGCCAGTAGTATTACCGACAGGTTAGGTGGGGCCAACGTCCTGACTTTC.

This clonotype was seen ten or more times. The V gene is TRBV10-3, the J gene TRBJ1-4, with 7 bases aligning to TRBD1. The germline V gene has CDR1 ENHRY and CDR2 SYGVKD. The CDR3 runs 14 residues. V dropped 10 bases and J dropped 5; count of bases not matched to a gene: 10. CDR3 protein: CATMPGQSNEKLFF. For the CDR3, the DNA is TGTGCCACCATGCCGGGACAGAGCAATGAAAAACTGTTTTTT.

This clonotype appeared a few times. The genes are TRBV6-1 and TRBJ2-7; 7 bases agree with TRBD2. The CDR3 is made up of 18 amino acids. V was clipped by 5 bases and J by 6 bases; unmatched bases: 22. Germline V gene lookup returns CDR1 MNHNS and CDR2 SASEGT. CDR3 sequence (DNA): TGTGCCAGCAGTTCCGGGGCCGGGACTATGGCTATACCTTCCGAGCAGTACTTC. It yields the protein CASSSGAGTMAIPSEQYF.

In its sample, this clonotype was seen many times. The chain carries TRBV6-1 and TRBJ2-3, with D unclear. CDR1 MNHNS and CDR2 SASEGT come from the germline V gene. The CDR3 consists of 15 residues. Trimming left V 6 bases short and J 0 bases short, with 13 bases between. The CDR3 nucleotides read TGTGCCAGCAGAGCCTCTGGGCATAGCACAGATACGCAGTATTTT. Protein product: CASRASGHSTDTQYF.

CDR3 DNA sequence: TGCAGTGCTAGAGACATGACAGGGAGCACTGAAGCTTTCTTT. Amino acid sequence: CSARDMTGSTEAFF. The rearrangement joins TRBV20-1 to TRBJ1-1, with 7 nucleotides matching TRBD1. The CDR3 is made up of 14 amino acids. CDR1 DFQATT and CDR2 SNEGSKA come from the germline V gene (reference sequence). Trimming at V came to 0 bases and at J to 4 bases, leaving 5 bases not matched to a gene.

This clonotype was detected ten times or more. The chain carries TRBV11-2 and TRBJ2-3, with 9 positions matching TRBD2. V dropped 1 base and J dropped 5; count of bases not matched to a gene: 4. This CDR3 is built from 15 residues. Germline-derived CDR1 and CDR2 are SGHAT and FQNNGV. CDR3 loop: CASSLGGRAVDTQYF. The DNA of the CDR3 is TGTGCCAGCAGCTTAGGCGGGAGGGCCGTAGATACGCAGTATTTT.

This clonotype was counted ten times or more. Germline is not matched at one junction end, which may reflect a read error. The genes are TRBV5-1 and TRBJ1-2; D not resolved. The CDR3 loop spans 12 amino acids. Germline CDR1 is SGHRS and CDR2 is YFSETQ. This CDR3 is CASSLEGYGYTF. The DNA for the CDR3 is TGTGCCAGCAGTTTAGAGGGCTATGGCTACACCTTC.

At least ten counts were recorded for this clonotype. The chain has TRBV2 and TRBJ2-4; possible D gene TRBD1, 7 bases. Germline values: CDR1 SNHLY, CDR2 FYNNEI. The length of the CDR3 is 13 residues. Trimming stripped 7 bases from V and 15 bases from J, with 22 bases between. The CDR3 DNA follows: TGTGCCAGCACCCCGAACCGACAGGGACTGGGGTACTTC. This sequence encodes CASTPNRQGLGYF.